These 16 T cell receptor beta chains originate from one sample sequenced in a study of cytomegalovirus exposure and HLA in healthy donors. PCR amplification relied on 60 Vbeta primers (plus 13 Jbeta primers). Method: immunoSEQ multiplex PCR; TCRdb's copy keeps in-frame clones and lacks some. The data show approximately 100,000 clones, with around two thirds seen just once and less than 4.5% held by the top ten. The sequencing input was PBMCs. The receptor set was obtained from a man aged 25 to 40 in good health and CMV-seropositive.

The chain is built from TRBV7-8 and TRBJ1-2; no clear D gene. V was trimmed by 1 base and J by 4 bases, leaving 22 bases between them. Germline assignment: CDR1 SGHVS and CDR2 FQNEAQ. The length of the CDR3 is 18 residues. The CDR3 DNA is TGTGCCAGCAGCTTAGGCGGGGTAGATCGGGCTGCGATCTATGGCTACACCTTC. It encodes CASSLGGVDRAAIYGYTF.

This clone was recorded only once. The CDR3 sequence is CASSDQGLEETQYF. As DNA, the CDR3 is TGTGCCAGCAGTGATCAGGGACTGGAAGAGACCCAGTACTTC. The chain links TRBV6-5 to TRBJ2-5; possibly TRBD2 for D (6 bases). V shed 5 bases and J shed 3 bases, with 13 bases lying between them. This CDR3 is built from 14 residues. Germline V gene sequence: CDR1 MNHEY, CDR2 SVGAGI.

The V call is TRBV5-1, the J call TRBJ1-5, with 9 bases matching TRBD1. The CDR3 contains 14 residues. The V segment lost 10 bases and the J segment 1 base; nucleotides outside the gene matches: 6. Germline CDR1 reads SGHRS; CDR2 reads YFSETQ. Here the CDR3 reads CADRTGDSNQPQHF. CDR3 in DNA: TGCGCCGATAGGACAGGGGACAGCAATCAGCCCCAGCATTTT.

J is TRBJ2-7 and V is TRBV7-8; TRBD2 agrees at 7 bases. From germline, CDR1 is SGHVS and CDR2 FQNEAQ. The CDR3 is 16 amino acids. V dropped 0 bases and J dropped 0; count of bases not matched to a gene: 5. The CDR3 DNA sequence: TGTGCCAGCAGCTTAGCCCCCGGGACTACCTCCTACGAGCAGTACTTC. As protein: CASSLAPGTTSYEQYF. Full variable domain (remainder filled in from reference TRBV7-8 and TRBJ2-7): GAGVSQSPRYKVAKRGQDVALRCDPISGHVSLFWYQQALGQGPEFLTYFQNEAQLDKSGLPSDRFFAERPEGSVSTLKIQRTQQEDSAVYLCASSLAPGTTSYEQYFGPGTRLTVT.

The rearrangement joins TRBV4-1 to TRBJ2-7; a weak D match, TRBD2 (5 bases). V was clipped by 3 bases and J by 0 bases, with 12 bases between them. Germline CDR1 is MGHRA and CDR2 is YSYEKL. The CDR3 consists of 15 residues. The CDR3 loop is CASSQTGSSSYEQYF. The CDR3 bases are TGCGCCAGCAGCCAGACGGGGTCAAGCTCCTACGAGCAGTACTTC.

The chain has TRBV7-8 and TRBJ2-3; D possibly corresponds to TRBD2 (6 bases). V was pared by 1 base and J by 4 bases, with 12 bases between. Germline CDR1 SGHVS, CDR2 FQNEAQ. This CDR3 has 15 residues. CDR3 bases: TGTGCCAGCAGCTTAGTGAGGACTACAGCAGATACGCAGTATTTT. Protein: CASSLVRTTADTQYF.

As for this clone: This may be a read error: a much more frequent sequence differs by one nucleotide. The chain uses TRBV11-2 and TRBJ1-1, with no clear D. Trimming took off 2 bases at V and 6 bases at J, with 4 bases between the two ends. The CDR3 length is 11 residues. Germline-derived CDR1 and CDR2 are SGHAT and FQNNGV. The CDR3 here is CASSLYAEAFF. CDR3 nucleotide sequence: TGTGCCAGCAGCTTATATGCTGAAGCTTTCTTT.

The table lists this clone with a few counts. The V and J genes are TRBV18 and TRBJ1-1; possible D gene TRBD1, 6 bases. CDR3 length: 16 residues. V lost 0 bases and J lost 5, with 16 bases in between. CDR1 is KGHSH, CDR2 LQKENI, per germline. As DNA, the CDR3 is TGTGCCAGCTCACCACCGAATTCGGGGGGCAAGACTGAAGCTTTCTTT. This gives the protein CASSPPNSGGKTEAFF.

The CDR3, as DNA: TGTGCCAGCATCCAAGGGCGGGCCTCTGGAAACACCATATATTTT. Protein sequence: CASIQGRASGNTIYF. The chain joins TRBV21-1 to TRBJ1-3. TRBV21-1 is described as a pseudogene. The CDR3 has 15 residues.

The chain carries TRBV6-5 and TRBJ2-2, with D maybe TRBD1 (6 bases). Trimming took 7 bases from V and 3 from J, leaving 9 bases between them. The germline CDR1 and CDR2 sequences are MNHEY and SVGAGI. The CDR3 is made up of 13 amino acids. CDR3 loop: CASKYRDTGELFF. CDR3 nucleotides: TGTGCCAGCAAGTACAGGGACACCGGGGAGCTGTTTTTT.

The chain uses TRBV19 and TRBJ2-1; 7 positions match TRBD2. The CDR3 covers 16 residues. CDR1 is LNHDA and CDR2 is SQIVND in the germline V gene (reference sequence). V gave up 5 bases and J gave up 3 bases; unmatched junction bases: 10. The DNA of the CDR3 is TGTGCCAGTAGTCTCGTTCTAGCGGATCTCTACAATGAGCAGTTCTTC. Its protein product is CASSLVLADLYNEQFF.

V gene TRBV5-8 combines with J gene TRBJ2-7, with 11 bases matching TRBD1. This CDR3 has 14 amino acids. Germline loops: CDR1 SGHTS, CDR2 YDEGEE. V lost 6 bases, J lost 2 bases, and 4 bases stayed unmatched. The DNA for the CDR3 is TGTGCCAGCAACCCGGGACAGGGGGCCTACGAGCAGTACTTC. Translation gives CASNPGQGAYEQYF.

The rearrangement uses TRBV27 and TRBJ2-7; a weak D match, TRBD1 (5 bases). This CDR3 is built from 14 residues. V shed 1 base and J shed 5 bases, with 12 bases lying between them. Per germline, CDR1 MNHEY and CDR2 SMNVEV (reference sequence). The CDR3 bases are TGTGCCAGCAGTTTATTGGGCAGGGCGAACGAGCAGTACTTC. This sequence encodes CASSLLGRANEQYF.

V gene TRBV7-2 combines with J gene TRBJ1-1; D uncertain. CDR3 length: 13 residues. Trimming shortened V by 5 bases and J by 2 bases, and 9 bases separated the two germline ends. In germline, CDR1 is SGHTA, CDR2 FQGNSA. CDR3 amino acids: CASSVVINTEAFF. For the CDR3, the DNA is TGTGCCAGCAGCGTAGTTATTAACACTGAAGCTTTCTTT. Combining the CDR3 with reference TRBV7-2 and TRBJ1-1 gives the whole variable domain GAGVSQSPSNKVTEKGKDVELRCDPISGHTALYWYRQSLGQGLEFLIYFQGNSAPDKSGLPSDRFSAERTGGSVSTLTIQRTQQEDSAVYLCASSVVINTEAFFGQGTRLTVV.

CDR3 coding DNA: TGTGCCAGCAGCTCCCCCTGGGCCACTGAAGCTTTCTTT. Amino acids: CASSSPWATEAFF. The genes are TRBV6-5 and TRBJ1-1; D ambiguous. V was clipped by 6 bases and J by 4 bases, with 12 bases between them. The germline V gene encodes CDR1 MNHEY and CDR2 SVGAGI. This CDR3 is 13 amino acids long.

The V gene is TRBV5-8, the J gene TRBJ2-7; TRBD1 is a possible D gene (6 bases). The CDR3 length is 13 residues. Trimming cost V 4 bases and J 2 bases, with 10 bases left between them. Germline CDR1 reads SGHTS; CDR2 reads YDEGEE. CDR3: CASSLDRAYEQYF. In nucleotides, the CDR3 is TGTGCCAGCAGCCTGGACAGAGCCTACGAGCAGTACTTC. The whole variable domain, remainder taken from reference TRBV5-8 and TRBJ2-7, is EAGVTQSPTHLIKTRGQQATLRCSPISGHTSVYWYQQALGLGLQFLLWYDEGEERNRGNFPPRFSGRQFPNYSSELNVNALELEDSALYLCASSLDRAYEQYFGPGTRLTVT.